A single sample gave rise to the 5 T cell receptor beta chains below, sequenced in a study of T cells in Graves' hyperthyroidism and ophthalmopathy. The CDR3 regions of TCR beta were amplified from RNA transcripts. The HTBI primer set was used in a first-round RT-PCR of the TCR CDR3. TCRdb analysed the multiplex PCR reads with MiXCR anew, one entry per CDR3 protein. The table records about 500,000 distinct CDR3 sequences, 15% to 20% of them present only once. The sample was blood. Receptors were obtained from a woman aged 25 to 45 with Graves' ophthalmopathy.

The chain couples TRBV19 to TRBJ2-6; D gene unclear. The CDR3 extends over 17 amino acids. The V and J ends lost 4 bases and 0 bases respectively, with 13 bases between them. Germline-derived CDR1 and CDR2 are LNHDA and SQIVND (reference sequence). The CDR3 reads CASSTYITNSGANVLTF. In DNA, the CDR3 is TGTGCCAGTAGTACTTACATTACAAACTCTGGGGCCAACGTCCTGACTTTC.

V is TRBV7-9 and J is TRBJ2-3; 7 bases match TRBD1. CDR3 length equals 17 residues. V shed 3 bases and J 0 bases; nucleotides not matched to a gene: 9. Looked up from germline, CDR1 is SEHNR and CDR2 is FQNEAQ (reference sequence). The CDR3 DNA sequence: TGTGCCAGCAGCTTCGGACAGGCCGTTACTAGCACAGATACGCAGTATTTT. As protein: CASSFGQAVTSTDTQYF.

The sample holds a few counts of this clonotype. At one boundary the junction diverges from the germline segment, which might be a read error. V usage is TRBV5-4 and J usage is TRBJ2-5; TRBD1 or TRBD2 may be the D gene (5 bases each). The CDR3 is 15 amino acids. The germline V gene encodes CDR1 SGHNT and CDR2 YYREEE (reference sequence). CDR3 sequence: CASSLEVRAGETQHF. In DNA, the CDR3 is TGTGCCAGCAGCTTGGAGGTCAGGGCCGGGGAGACCCAGCACTTC.

J is TRBJ2-1 and V is TRBV12-3 or TRBV12-4, with D perhaps matching TRBD1 (7 bases). The CDR3 loop spans 17 amino acids. Trimming removed 3 bases at V and 12 bases at J, with 27 bases between. The CDR3: CASSFSRQSGGGGGQFF. The CDR3 nucleotides read TGTGCCAGCAGTTTCAGCCGACAGTCAGGGGGAGGTGGTGGGCAGTTCTTC.

In its sample, this clonotype was seen many times. The rearrangement uses TRBV12-3 or TRBV12-4 and TRBJ1-4, with D unresolved. V was clipped by 1 base and J by 7 bases, with 7 bases between them. CDR3 size: 13 residues. The CDR3 loop reads CASSLDESEKLFF. CDR3 sequence (DNA): TGTGCCAGCAGTTTAGACGAGAGTGAAAAACTGTTTTTT.